Shown below are 32 T cell receptor beta chains from a single sample sequenced in a study of blood T cells in healthy people across ages. Sample-barcoded 5' priming and a J-beta primer mix drove a second PCR of roughly 6 to 12 cycles. TCRdb reprocessed the 5' RACE reads via MiXCR and lists one record per CDR3 protein. The table has some 940,000 distinct CDR3 sequences, 29% seen once; the top ten hold more than 8.5%. The sample was also linked to a second study, of T cells of mothers and their children.

Sequencing was carried out using blood. The receptors here all came from a woman in her thirties or forties in good health.

The gene calls are TRBV6-5 and TRBJ1-6; 9 positions match TRBD1. The V segment lost 6 bases and the J segment 8 bases; nucleotides outside the gene matches: 8. Germline assignment: CDR1 MNHEY and CDR2 SVGAGI. CDR3 length: 15 amino acids. The CDR3 bases are TGTGCCAGCAGGGGATGGGACAGGGCGGATTCACCCCTCCACTTT. Its protein product is CASRGWDRADSPLHF.

The CDR3 coding sequence is TGCAGTGCTAGCGAGGGAGTTCGGGCTAATGAAAAACTGTTTTTT. Protein sequence: CSASEGVRANEKLFF. The chain links TRBV20-1 to TRBJ1-4; D is unclear. Germline assignment: CDR1 DFQATT and CDR2 SNEGSKA (reference sequence). This CDR3 has 15 residues. V was clipped by 3 bases and J by 3 bases, with 14 bases between them.

The V and J genes are TRBV12-3 or TRBV12-4 and TRBJ1-6; D gene ambiguous. The CDR3 is 11 residues long. V was trimmed by 2 bases and J by 14 bases, leaving 7 bases between them. Here the CDR3 DNA reads TGTGCCAGCAGTTTAAGGTACACCCTCCACTTT. Translated: CASSLRYTLHF.

The table lists this clonotype with a few counts. The chain couples TRBV2 to TRBJ2-7, with a possible D match to TRBD1 (6 bases). The CDR3 consists of 15 residues. The ends were cut back, 6 bases at V and 4 bases at J, with 19 bases in the middle. Germline CDR1 and CDR2: SNHLY and FYNNEI. The CDR3 DNA reads as TGTGCCAGCAGGGGAGACAGGAGCGGATGGTACGAGCAGTACTTC. Protein product: CASRGDRSGWYEQYF.

The chain carries TRBV14 and TRBJ1-1, with D unclear. V was clipped by 1 base and J by 5 bases, with 8 bases between them. The CDR3 totals 13 residues. CDR1 and CDR2 (germline): SGHDN, FVKESK. CDR3 DNA sequence: TGTGCCAGCAGCCAAGGGGTGTTAACTGAAGCTTTCTTT. Protein product: CASSQGVLTEAFF. Full variable domain (missing parts from reference TRBV14 and TRBJ1-1): EAGVTQFPSHSVIEKGQTVTLRCDPISGHDNLYWYRRVMGKEIKFLLHFVKESKQDESGMPNNRFLAERTGGTYSTLKVQPAELEDSGVYFCASSQGVLTEAFFGQGTRLTVV.

This clonotype was counted ten times or more. This rearrangement joins TRBV29-1 to TRBJ1-4, with TRBD1 as a possible D gene (5 bases). The V gene lost 3 bases and the J gene lost 5 bases, with 10 bases spanning the gap. The length of the CDR3 is 13 residues. Germline lookup yields CDR1 SQVTM and CDR2 ANQGSEA. The CDR3 is CSVEGGLNEKLFF. CDR3 DNA: TGCAGCGTTGAGGGGGGTCTAAATGAAAAACTGTTTTTT.

The rearrangement uses TRBV5-6 and TRBJ1-2; TRBD1 might be the D (5 bases). From germline, CDR1 is SGHDT and CDR2 YYEEEE. The V end lost 1 base, the J end lost 4 bases, and 17 bases lay between the germline ends. The CDR3 totals 16 residues. CDR3 bases: TGTGCCAGCAGCTTGCCCCCTTTGGAGGGGTCCTATGGCTACACCTTC. It translates to CASSLPPLEGSYGYTF.

This clonotype was recorded a few times. The gene calls are TRBV5-5 and TRBJ1-2; D remains unclear. Germline V gives CDR1 SGHKS, CDR2 YYEKEE (reference sequence). The ends were cut back, 1 base at V and 5 bases at J, with 12 bases in the middle. The CDR3 has 14 amino acids. This CDR3 reads CASSLTKASYGYTF. The CDR3 nucleotides read TGTGCCAGCAGCTTGACCAAGGCTTCATATGGCTACACCTTC.

This clonotype was seen only a few times. This chain links TRBV12-3 or TRBV12-4 with TRBJ2-7; a weak D match, TRBD2 (6 bases). The CDR3 consists of 20 residues. The V end lost 1 base, the J end lost 1 base, and 26 bases lay between the germline ends. CDR3 residues: CASSLVVFAGARDLSYEQYF. CDR3 sequence (DNA): TGTGCCAGCAGTTTAGTTGTTTTCGCGGGCGCCCGGGACTTATCCTACGAGCAGTACTTC.

This chain uses TRBV4-1 with TRBJ2-5; no reliable D call. The length of the CDR3 is 14 residues. V was shortened by 8 bases and J by 4 bases, with 17 bases between the two germline ends. Germline V gene data show CDR1 as MGHRA and CDR2 as YSYEKL. The CDR3 reads CASGPPQLGETQYF. DNA of the CDR3: TGCGCCAGCGGCCCCCCCCAGTTAGGAGAGACCCAGTACTTC.

The chain links TRBV19 to TRBJ1-2, with D perhaps TRBD1 (5 bases). The CDR3 runs 14 residues. From germline, CDR1 is LNHDA and CDR2 SQIVND (reference sequence). V was clipped by 0 bases and J by 7 bases, with 12 bases between them. CDR3: CASSIESGRRGYTF. CDR3 DNA sequence: TGTGCCAGTAGTATAGAATCGGGACGGCGTGGCTACACCTTC.

This chain connects TRBV7-9 to TRBJ2-5; D is perhaps TRBD2 (6 bases). CDR3 size: 16 residues. CDR1 and CDR2 from the germline V gene are SEHNR and FQNEAQ (reference sequence). V shed 5 bases and J shed 1 base, with 17 bases lying between them. The CDR3 nucleotides read TGTGCCAGCAGCACCCGACCGGACTATTTCCAAGAGACCCAGTACTTC. Its protein product is CASSTRPDYFQETQYF.

V is TRBV5-1 and J is TRBJ2-3, with 7 bases fitting TRBD1. CDR1 is SGHRS, CDR2 YFSETQ, per germline. The CDR3 covers 17 residues. The trim removed 6 bases at V and 0 bases at J, leaving 13 bases unmatched. Written as DNA, the CDR3 is TGCGCCAGCAAACATTTTGGGACAGAGTCTAGCACAGATACGCAGTATTTT. It yields the protein CASKHFGTESSTDTQYF.

As for this clonotype: At one end the junction does not follow the germline gene, possibly because of a read error. The V call is TRBV7-3, the J call TRBJ2-7, with no clear D. Looked up from germline, CDR1 is SGHTA and CDR2 is FQGTGA. The length of the CDR3 is 13 residues. CDR3 sequence reads: CDSSLNSPYEQYF. CDR3 nucleotide sequence: TGTGACAGCAGCTTAAATAGCCCCTACGAGCAGTACTTC.

The chain combines TRBV5-1 with TRBJ2-5; no definite D call. V was pared by 0 bases and J by 0 bases, with 6 bases between. The germline V gene has CDR1 SGHRS and CDR2 YFSETQ. The CDR3 totals 14 residues. CDR3 DNA: TGCGCCAGCAGCTTGGATGGTTACCAAGAGACCCAGTACTTC. Protein: CASSLDGYQETQYF.

This clonotype has ten or more counts. V gene TRBV12-3 or TRBV12-4 combines with J gene TRBJ2-3; the D is unclear. The CDR3 is 12 residues long. Trimming took off 6 bases at V and 6 bases at J, with 10 bases between the two ends. CDR3 bases: TGTGCCAGCAGCCTACATGGGGATACGCAGTATTTT. This sequence encodes CASSLHGDTQYF.

This clonotype was recorded at least ten times. V is TRBV10-3 and J is TRBJ1-6; 7 bases are a match to TRBD1. Unmatched junction bases numbered 11, after V lost 6 bases and J lost 6 bases. The CDR3 totals 16 residues. The germline CDR1 and CDR2 sequences are ENHRY and SYGVKD. In DNA form, the CDR3 reads TGTGCCATCAGAGAGGGGACAGCCGGCAGTAATTCACCCCTCCACTTT. Its protein is CAIREGTAGSNSPLHF.

Turning to this clonotype: A much larger clone differs from this one at a single base, so this may be a read error. This rearrangement joins TRBV6-6 to TRBJ2-5, with TRBD1 as a possible D gene (5 bases). Judging by the DNA end, TRBJ2-7 fits better; the J call may be wrong. The CDR3 is made up of 15 amino acids. The V gene's germline CDR1 is MNHNY and CDR2 SVGAGI (reference sequence). CDR3 protein: CASSSPAGSVYEQYF. DNA for the CDR3: TGTGCCAGCAGTTCCCCGGCAGGGTCTGTCTACGAGCAGTACTTC.

This clonotype has a single count. This CDR3 is missing its conserved last phenylalanine or tryptophan, likely due to a read error. The chain has TRBV12-3 or TRBV12-4 and TRBJ2-3; 7 bases map to TRBD2. This CDR3 region has 16 residues. The V segment lost 8 bases and the J segment 0 bases; nucleotides outside the gene matches: 11. CDR3 bases: TGTGCCAGCGTGGCTAGCGGCGCTCCTAGCACAGATACGCAGTATTCT. Amino acids: CASVASGAPSTDTQYS.

This chain joins TRBV20-1 and TRBJ2-4; no reliable D call. The J call may not be correct, given that the DNA end is closer to TRBJ2-7. Germline loops: CDR1 DFQATT, CDR2 SNEGSKA (reference sequence). The CDR3 is 17 amino acids. The CDR3 sequence: CSARLNADALWSGEQYF. CDR3 DNA: TGCAGTGCCCGGCTTAATGCGGATGCTCTCTGGTCGGGCGAGCAGTACTTC.

This clonotype was seen ten or more times. The V and J genes are TRBV12-3 or TRBV12-4 and TRBJ2-1; 9 nucleotides align to TRBD2. The junction had 6 bases not matched to a gene; V was cut back by 7 bases and J by 2 bases. The CDR3 extends over 15 amino acids. The CDR3 bases are TGTGCCAGCACCCGCGGGGGGGTCCCCTACAATGAGCAGTTCTTC. This sequence encodes CASTRGGVPYNEQFF.

This clonotype was observed a handful of times. The chain carries TRBV9 and TRBJ1-2, with 7 nucleotides matching TRBD1. Unmatched junction bases numbered 4, after V lost 0 bases and J lost 8 bases. The CDR3 spans 13 residues. Germline V gives CDR1 SGDLS, CDR2 YYNGEE. The CDR3 loop reads CASSVAEGGGYTF. CDR3 nucleotide sequence: TGTGCCAGCAGCGTAGCTGAAGGGGGCGGCTACACCTTC.

This clonotype was seen a few times. A much larger clone is a single base away; this may be a read error. This rearrangement joins TRBV12-3 or TRBV12-4 to TRBJ2-1; D gene ambiguous. V was shortened by 5 bases and J by 13 bases, with 15 bases between the two germline ends. This CDR3 has 12 amino acids. This CDR3 is CASSPRRETQFF. CDR3 sequence (DNA): TGTGCCAGCAGTCCCCGGCGAGAGACCCAGTTCTTC.

The table lists this clonotype with many counts. The rearrangement uses TRBV20-1 and TRBJ2-1, with D tentatively TRBD1 (6 bases). The V end lost 0 bases, the J end lost 7 bases, and 13 bases lay between the germline ends. Germline CDR1 DFQATT, CDR2 SNEGSKA (reference sequence). The CDR3 has 14 amino acids. The CDR3 sequence is CSARDPGGQNEQFF. The CDR3 DNA is TGCAGTGCTAGAGATCCTGGGGGCCAGAATGAGCAGTTCTTC.

This clonotype appeared many times. The chain carries TRBV7-2 and TRBJ2-3; no definite D call. This CDR3 is built from 14 residues. V shed 5 bases and J shed 0 bases, with 9 bases lying between them. Germline V gene sequence: CDR1 SGHTA, CDR2 FQGNSA. CDR3 sequence: CASSPLPSTDTQYF. The CDR3 region has the DNA TGTGCCAGCAGCCCATTACCTAGCACAGATACGCAGTATTTT.

This clonotype has just a few counts. This sequence joins TRBV27 and TRBJ1-2; D is unresolved. The ends were cut back, 8 bases at V and 3 bases at J, with 19 bases in the middle. The germline CDR1 and CDR2 sequences are MNHEY and SMNVEV (reference sequence). The CDR3 is 15 residues long. The CDR3 DNA sequence: TGTGCCAGCGCTACGGGTTCCTCAACCTACTATGGCTACACCTTC. Protein: CASATGSSTYYGYTF.

V is TRBV7-9 and J is TRBJ2-7, with D possibly TRBD2 on 5 matching bases. Germline V lookup: CDR1 SEHNR, CDR2 FQNEAQ (reference sequence). V lost 5 bases and J 1 base, leaving 21 bases between the germline ends. This CDR3 has 17 residues. CDR3 region: CASSQTPPGKASYEQYF. The CDR3 DNA reads as TGTGCCAGCAGCCAAACCCCGCCCGGGAAGGCGTCCTACGAGCAGTACTTC.

Ten or more counts support this clonotype. The chain links TRBV28 to TRBJ2-5, with a possible D match to TRBD2 (6 bases). This CDR3 is 14 amino acids long. Per germline, CDR1 MDHEN and CDR2 SYDVKM. Trimming took off 5 bases at V and 2 bases at J, with 12 bases between the two ends. The CDR3 nucleotides are TGTGCCAGCAGTCGTGGGGGACTTCAAGAGACCCAGTACTTC. Protein sequence: CASSRGGLQETQYF.

The CDR3 DNA follows: TGTGCCTGGAGTTCAGGGGCCCTTAGCACAGATACGCAGTATTTT. It codes for CAWSSGALSTDTQYF. This sequence joins TRBV30 and TRBJ2-3, with D possibly matching TRBD1 (6 bases). This CDR3 is 15 amino acids long. The germline CDR1 and CDR2 sequences are GTSNPN and SVGIG (reference sequence). V lost 2 bases, J lost 0 bases, and 12 bases lay in between.

This clonotype was seen a handful of times. This chain joins TRBV7-9 and TRBJ2-4, with no clear D. Between the trimmed V and J ends, which lost 5 bases and 3 bases, there was a span of 11 bases. The CDR3 loop spans 14 amino acids. Germline V gene lookup returns CDR1 SEHNR and CDR2 FQNEAQ (reference sequence). CDR3 region: CASSRTTGKNIQYF. In nucleotides, the CDR3 is TGTGCCAGCAGCCGGACCACCGGCAAAAACATTCAGTACTTC.

This clonotype appeared a few times. The chain is built from TRBV10-3 and TRBJ1-1, with D maybe TRBD1 (5 bases). There are 15 residues in the CDR3. Germline CDR1 reads ENHRY; CDR2 reads SYGVKD. The germline V and J ends were trimmed by 0 bases and 1 base, with 9 bases remaining between them. CDR3 sequence (DNA): TGTGCCATCAGTGAGTCAGACAGCGCGAACACTGAAGCTTTCTTT. Protein: CAISESDSANTEAFF.

The gene calls are TRBV5-6 and TRBJ2-5; a possible D gene is TRBD2 (5 bases). Germline V gene data show CDR1 as SGHDT and CDR2 as YYEEEE. The V and J ends lost 4 bases and 4 bases respectively, with 17 bases between them. The CDR3 spans 15 residues. CDR3 residues: CASSRATGSRETQYF. The CDR3 DNA reads TGTGCCAGCAGCCGGGCCACGGGATCCCGAGAGACCCAGTACTTC.